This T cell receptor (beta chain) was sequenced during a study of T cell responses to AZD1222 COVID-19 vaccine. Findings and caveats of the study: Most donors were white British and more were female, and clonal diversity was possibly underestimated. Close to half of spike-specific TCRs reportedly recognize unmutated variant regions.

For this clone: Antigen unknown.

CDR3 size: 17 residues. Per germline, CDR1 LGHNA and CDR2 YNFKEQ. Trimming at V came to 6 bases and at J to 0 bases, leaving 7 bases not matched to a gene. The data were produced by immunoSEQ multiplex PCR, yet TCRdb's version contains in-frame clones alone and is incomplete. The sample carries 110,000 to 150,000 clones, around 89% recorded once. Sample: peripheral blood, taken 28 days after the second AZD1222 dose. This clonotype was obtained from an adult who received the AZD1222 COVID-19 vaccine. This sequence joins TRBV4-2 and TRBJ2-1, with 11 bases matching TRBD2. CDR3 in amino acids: CASRSSGGPSSYNEQFF. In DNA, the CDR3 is TGTGCCAGCAGGTCTAGCGGGGGGCCCAGCTCCTACAATGAGCAGTTCTTC.